This T cell receptor beta chain was recorded in a study of regulatory T cells in long-lasting Graves disease. Study context: For a period under 3 months, newly diagnosed Graves' patients had taken antithyroid drugs. The study's findings and limits: Persistent Graves' patients showed less TCR diversity than newly diagnosed patients showed.

This clonotype has ten or more counts. Its antigen is not known. Time point: newly diagnosed GD, antithyroid drugs for less than 3 months. From PBMCs, RNA was extracted and then used to make the TCR library. The CDR3 consists of 15 residues. Germline values: CDR1 SEHNR, CDR2 FQNEAQ (reference sequence). The V end lost 8 bases, the J end lost 6 bases, and 20 bases lay between the germline ends. Both iRepertoire HTBI primers and Arm-PCR of CDR3 regions were used to build the TCR beta libraries. TCRdb analysed the multiplex PCR reads with MiXCR anew, one entry per CDR3 protein. Among more than 400,000 distinct CDR3 sequences, around 15% were seen once, and the ten largest hold 9% to 15%. The sample also formed part of further work on T cells in Graves' hyperthyroidism and ophthalmopathy. That source reports: Hyperthyroidism, newly diagnosed and lasting under 2 months, affected patients aged 18 to 65.

The source is a man between 40 and 49 years old with Graves disease. The V and J genes are TRBV7-9 and TRBJ2-1; D possibly uses TRBD1 or TRBD2 (5 bases each). The sequences come from peripheral blood mononuclear cells (PBMCs), collected at new diagnosis, from a patient treated with antithyroid drugs. As DNA, the CDR3 is TGTGCCAGCCTTACCACTGGCCAGGGAGCCAATGAGCAGTTCTTC. This translates into CASLTTGQGANEQFF.